This T cell receptor beta chain comes out of a study of OX40 agonist ivuxolimab in advanced cancers. Across the whole study: The study treated patients with ivuxolimab, an agonistic anti-OX40 (CD134) antibody. The dose-escalation cohort was around 83% male, with a mean age of around 60 years, ranging roughly 23 to 90. Study outcomes and limitations: Relative to CD4+ cells, CD8+ T cells on average had more expanded clones.

The table came from immunoSEQ multiplex PCR; TCRdb's copy has only in-frame clones and leaves some out. The sample holds 30,000 or so clones, over 75% seen once. This CDR3 is built from 13 residues. V gave up 5 bases and J gave up 9 bases, with 14 bases separating them. The V gene's germline CDR1 is SGHVS and CDR2 FQNEAQ. For this clone: Antigen specificity is unknown.

Patients were ruled out by autoimmune disease history or systemic immunosuppression. The source was CD4+ or CD8+ T cells sorted from blood, collected in a trial of the OX40 agonist ivuxolimab. This sequence joins TRBV7-8 and TRBJ2-1; D gene unclear. The TCR originated in an adult with an advanced solid tumor such as melanoma, head and neck, liver or kidney cancer. The CDR3 protein is CASSPDSFPEQFF. CDR3 in DNA: TGTGCCAGCAGCCCTGACTCCTTCCCTGAGCAGTTCTTC.